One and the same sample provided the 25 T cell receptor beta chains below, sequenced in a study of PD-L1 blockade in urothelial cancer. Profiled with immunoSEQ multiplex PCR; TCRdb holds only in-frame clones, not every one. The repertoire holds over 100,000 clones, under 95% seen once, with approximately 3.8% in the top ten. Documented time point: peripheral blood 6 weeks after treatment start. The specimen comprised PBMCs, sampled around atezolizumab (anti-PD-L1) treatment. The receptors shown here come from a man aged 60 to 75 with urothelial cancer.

DNA of the CDR3: TGCGCCAGCAGTCAATCGACAGTCAATGGCTACACCTTC. Its protein product is CASSQSTVNGYTF. The chain combines TRBV23-1 with TRBJ1-2; tentatively, D is TRBD1 (5 bases). TRBV23-1 is an open reading frame, and its role is uncertain. V was trimmed by 0 bases and J by 6 bases, leaving 8 bases between them. The CDR3 has 13 amino acids.

The CDR3 here is CASSHRGLGELFF. In nucleotides, the CDR3 is TGTGCCAGCAGCCATCGGGGTCTAGGGGAGCTGTTTTTT. V gene TRBV14 combines with J gene TRBJ2-2; D perhaps matches TRBD2 (5 bases). V shed 3 bases and J shed 8 bases, with 10 bases lying between them. This CDR3 has 13 residues. Germline V gene data show CDR1 as SGHDN and CDR2 as FVKESK.

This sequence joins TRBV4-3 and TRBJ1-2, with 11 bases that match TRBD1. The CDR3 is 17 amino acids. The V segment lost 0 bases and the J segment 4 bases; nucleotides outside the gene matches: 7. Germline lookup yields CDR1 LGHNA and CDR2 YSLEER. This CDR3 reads CASSQESVDRGLYGYTF. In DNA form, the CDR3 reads TGCGCCAGCAGCCAAGAATCCGTGGACAGGGGGCTCTATGGCTACACCTTC.

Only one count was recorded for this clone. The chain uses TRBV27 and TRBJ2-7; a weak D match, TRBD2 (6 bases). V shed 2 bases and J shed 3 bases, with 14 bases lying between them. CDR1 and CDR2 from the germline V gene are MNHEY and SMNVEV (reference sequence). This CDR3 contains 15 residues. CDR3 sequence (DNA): TGTGCCAGCAGTTTAGGGGGGTCGGGAAACTACGAGCAGTACTTC. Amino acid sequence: CASSLGGSGNYEQYF.

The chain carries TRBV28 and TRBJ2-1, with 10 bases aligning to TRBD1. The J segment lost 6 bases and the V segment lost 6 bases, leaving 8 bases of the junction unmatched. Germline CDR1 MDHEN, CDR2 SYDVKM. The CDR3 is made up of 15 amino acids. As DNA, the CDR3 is TGTGCCAGCAGACTAGCCGGGACAGGGGTCAATGAGCAGTTCTTC. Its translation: CASRLAGTGVNEQFF.

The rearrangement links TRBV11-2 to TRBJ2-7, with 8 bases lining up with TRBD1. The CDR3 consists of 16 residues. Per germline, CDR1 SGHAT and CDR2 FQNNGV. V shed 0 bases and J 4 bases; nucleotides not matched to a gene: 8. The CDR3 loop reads CASSLDPTGGTYEQYF. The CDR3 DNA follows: TGTGCCAGCAGCTTAGATCCCACAGGGGGTACGTACGAGCAGTACTTC.

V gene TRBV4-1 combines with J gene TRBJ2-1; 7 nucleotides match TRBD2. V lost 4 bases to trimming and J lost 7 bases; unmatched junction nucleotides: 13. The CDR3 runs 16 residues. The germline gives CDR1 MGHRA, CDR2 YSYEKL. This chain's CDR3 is CASSRGGVAGYNEQFF. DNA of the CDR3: TGCGCCAGCAGCCGGGGGGGGGTAGCGGGCTATAATGAGCAGTTCTTC.

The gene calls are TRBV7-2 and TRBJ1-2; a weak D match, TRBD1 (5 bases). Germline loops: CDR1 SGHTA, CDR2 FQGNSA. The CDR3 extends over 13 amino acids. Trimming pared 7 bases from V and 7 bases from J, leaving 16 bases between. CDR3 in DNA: TGTGCCAGCATCCGGGACTCTCTAGGTGGCTACACCTTC. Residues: CASIRDSLGGYTF.

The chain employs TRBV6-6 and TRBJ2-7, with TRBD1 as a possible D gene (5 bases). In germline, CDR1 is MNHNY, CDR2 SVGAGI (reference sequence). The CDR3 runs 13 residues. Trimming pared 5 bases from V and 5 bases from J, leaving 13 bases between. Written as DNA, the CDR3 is TGTGCCAGCAGTGGCAGGGAATTCAACGAGCAGTACTTC. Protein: CASSGREFNEQYF.

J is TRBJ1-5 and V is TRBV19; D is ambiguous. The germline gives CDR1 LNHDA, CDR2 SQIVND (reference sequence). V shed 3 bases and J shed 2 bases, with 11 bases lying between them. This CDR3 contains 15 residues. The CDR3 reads CASSMDGDGNQPQHF. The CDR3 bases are TGTGCCAGTAGTATGGACGGGGATGGCAATCAGCCCCAGCATTTT.

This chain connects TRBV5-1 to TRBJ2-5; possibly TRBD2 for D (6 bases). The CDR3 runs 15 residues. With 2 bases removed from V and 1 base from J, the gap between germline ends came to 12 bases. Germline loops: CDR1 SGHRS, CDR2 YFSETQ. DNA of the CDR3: TGCGCCAGCAGCTTAACCGGGGGAATCCAAGAGACCCAGTACTTC. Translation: CASSLTGGIQETQYF. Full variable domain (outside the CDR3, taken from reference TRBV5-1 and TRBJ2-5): KAGVTQTPRYLIKTRGQQVTLSCSPISGHRSVSWYQQTPGQGLQFLFEYFSETQRNKGNFPGRFSGRQFSNSRSEMNVSTLELGDSALYLCASSLTGGIQETQYFGPGTRLLVL.

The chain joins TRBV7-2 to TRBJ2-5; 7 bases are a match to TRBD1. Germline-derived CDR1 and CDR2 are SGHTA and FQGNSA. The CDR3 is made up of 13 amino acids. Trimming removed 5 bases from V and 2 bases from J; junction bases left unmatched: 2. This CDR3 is CASSRDRQETQYF. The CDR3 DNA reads TGTGCCAGCAGCCGGGACAGACAAGAGACCCAGTACTTC.

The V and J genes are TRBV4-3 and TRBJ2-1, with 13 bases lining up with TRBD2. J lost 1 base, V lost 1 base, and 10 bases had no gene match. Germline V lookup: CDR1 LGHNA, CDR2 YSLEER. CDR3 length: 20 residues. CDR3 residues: CASSQGLAGGATRSYNEQFF. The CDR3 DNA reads TGCGCCAGCAGCCAAGGACTAGCGGGAGGTGCCACCCGTTCCTACAATGAGCAGTTCTTC.

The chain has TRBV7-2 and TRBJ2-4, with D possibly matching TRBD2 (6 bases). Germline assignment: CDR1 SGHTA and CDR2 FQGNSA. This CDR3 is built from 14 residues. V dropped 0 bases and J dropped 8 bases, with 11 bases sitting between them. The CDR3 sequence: CASSLAGSGDIQYF. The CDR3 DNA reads TGTGCCAGCAGCTTAGCCGGGTCGGGGGACATTCAGTACTTC. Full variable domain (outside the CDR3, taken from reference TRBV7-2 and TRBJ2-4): GAGVSQSPSNKVTEKGKDVELRCDPISGHTALYWYRQSLGQGLEFLIYFQGNSAPDKSGLPSDRFSAERTGGSVSTLTIQRTQQEDSAVYLCASSLAGSGDIQYFGAGTRLSVL.

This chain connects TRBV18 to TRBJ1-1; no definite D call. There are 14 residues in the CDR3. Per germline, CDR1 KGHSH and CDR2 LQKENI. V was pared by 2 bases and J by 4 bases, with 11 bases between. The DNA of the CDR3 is TGTGCCAGCTCACCAGGGAGGGCCGGCACTGAAGCTTTCTTT. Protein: CASSPGRAGTEAFF.

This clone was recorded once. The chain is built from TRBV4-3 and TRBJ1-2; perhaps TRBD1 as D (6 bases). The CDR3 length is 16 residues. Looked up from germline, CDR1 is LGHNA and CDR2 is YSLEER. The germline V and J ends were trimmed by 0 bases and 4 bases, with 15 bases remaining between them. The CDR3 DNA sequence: TGCGCCAGCAGCCAAGATCCGGGGGGCCGGATCTATGGCTACACCTTC. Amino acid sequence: CASSQDPGGRIYGYTF.

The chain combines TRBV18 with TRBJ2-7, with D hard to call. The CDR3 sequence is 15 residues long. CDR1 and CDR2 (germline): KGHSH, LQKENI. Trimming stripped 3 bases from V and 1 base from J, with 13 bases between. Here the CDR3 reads CASSPAPDTSYEQYF. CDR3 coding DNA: TGTGCCAGCTCACCGGCCCCCGATACGTCCTACGAGCAGTACTTC. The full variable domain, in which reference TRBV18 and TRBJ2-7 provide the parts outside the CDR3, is NAGVMQNPRHLVRRRGQEARLRCSPMKGHSHVYWYRQLPEEGLKFMVYLQKENIIDESGMPKERFSAEFPKEGPSILRIQQVVRGDSAAYFCASSPAPDTSYEQYFGPGTRLTVT.

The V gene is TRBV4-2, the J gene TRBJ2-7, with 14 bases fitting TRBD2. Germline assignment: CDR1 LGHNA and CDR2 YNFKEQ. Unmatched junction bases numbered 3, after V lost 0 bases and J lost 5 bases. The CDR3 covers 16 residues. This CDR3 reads CASSQEGTSGSHEQYF. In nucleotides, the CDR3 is TGTGCCAGCAGCCAAGAAGGGACTAGCGGGAGCCACGAGCAGTACTTC.

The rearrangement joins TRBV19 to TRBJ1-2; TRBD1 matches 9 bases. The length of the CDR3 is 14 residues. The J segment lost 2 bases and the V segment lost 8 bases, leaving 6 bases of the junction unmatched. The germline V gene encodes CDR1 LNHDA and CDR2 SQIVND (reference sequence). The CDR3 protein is CASATGGQNYGYTF. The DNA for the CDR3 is TGTGCCAGTGCGACAGGGGGACAGAACTATGGCTACACCTTC.

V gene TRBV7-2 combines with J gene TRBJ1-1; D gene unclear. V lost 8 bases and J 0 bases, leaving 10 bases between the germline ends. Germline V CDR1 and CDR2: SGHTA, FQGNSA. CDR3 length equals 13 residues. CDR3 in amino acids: CASRDGMNTEAFF. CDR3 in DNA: TGTGCCAGCCGTGACGGGATGAACACTGAAGCTTTCTTT.

The CDR3 DNA reads TGTGCCAGTAGTAACCCAGGACTAGCGCAGCACAATGAGCAGTTCTTC. It translates to CASSNPGLAQHNEQFF. The chain couples TRBV19 to TRBJ2-1; 9 nucleotides agree with TRBD2. The CDR3 consists of 16 residues. The germline V gene encodes CDR1 LNHDA and CDR2 SQIVND (reference sequence). V trimming: 4 bases; J trimming: 5 bases; junction bases outside the gene matches: 9.

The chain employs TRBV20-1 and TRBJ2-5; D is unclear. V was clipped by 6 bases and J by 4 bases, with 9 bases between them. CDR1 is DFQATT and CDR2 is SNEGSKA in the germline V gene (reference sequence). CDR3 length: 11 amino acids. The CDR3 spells CSAGRGETQYF. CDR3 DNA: TGCAGTGCGGGCCGTGGAGAGACCCAGTACTTC.

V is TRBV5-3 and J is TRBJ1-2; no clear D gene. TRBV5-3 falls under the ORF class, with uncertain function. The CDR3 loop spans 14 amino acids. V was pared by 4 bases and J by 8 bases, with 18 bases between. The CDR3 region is CARSPDQDSGGYTF. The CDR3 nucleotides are TGTGCCAGAAGCCCAGACCAGGACTCGGGGGGCTACACCTTC.

The DNA for the CDR3 is TGTGCCAGCTCACCGGGACAGGGCGAGCATGGCTACACCTTC. Translated: CASSPGQGEHGYTF. This sequence joins TRBV18 and TRBJ1-2; 9 nucleotides agree with TRBD1. V trimming: 3 bases; J trimming: 6 bases; junction bases outside the gene matches: 5. CDR1 is KGHSH, CDR2 LQKENI, per germline. This CDR3 is 14 amino acids long. Supplemented by reference TRBV18 and TRBJ1-2, the full variable domain reads NAGVMQNPRHLVRRRGQEARLRCSPMKGHSHVYWYRQLPEEGLKFMVYLQKENIIDESGMPKERFSAEFPKEGPSILRIQQVVRGDSAAYFCASSPGQGEHGYTFGSGTRLTVV.

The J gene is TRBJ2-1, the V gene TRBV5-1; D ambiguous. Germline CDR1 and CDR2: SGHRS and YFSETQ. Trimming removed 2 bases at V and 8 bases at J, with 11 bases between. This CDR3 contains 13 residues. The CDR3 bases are TGCGCCAGCAGCTTCGTTCCAGGCGATGAGCAGTTCTTC. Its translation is CASSFVPGDEQFF.